This TCR beta chain is from a study of blood T cells in healthy people across ages. Combining a sample-barcoded 5' primer with a J-beta primer mix, a second PCR ran for about 6 to 12 cycles. TCRdb re-called the 5' RACE reads through MiXCR, storing one row per CDR3 protein. The sample has around 800,000 distinct CDR3 sequences, roughly 24% seen once. This clonotype came up a few times. The authors isolated at least 7 million PBMCs per sample. The amount of total RNA extracted per sample was at least 5.5 micrograms. Germline V CDR1 and CDR2: SGHAT, FQDESV (reference sequence). The CDR3 runs 12 residues. Between the trimmed V and J ends, which lost 5 bases and 2 bases, there was a span of 7 bases. The sample was also reused in another study, on T cells of mothers and their children. That study reports: Thymic selection molds TCR recombination products alike in related and unrelated pairs.

The clonotype was recovered from a boy younger than 18 in good health. This chain links TRBV11-1 with TRBJ2-7; the D gene is possibly TRBD2 (5 bases). Sequenced input: blood. This CDR3 is CASSRLPYEQYF. The CDR3 DNA sequence: TGTGCCAGCAGCCGACTACCCTACGAGCAGTACTTC.